The clone carrying this T cell receptor (beta chain) is a singleton in its sample. Its cognate antigen is unknown. This entry is derived from a study of T cell responses to AZD1222 COVID-19 vaccine. The CDR3 is 15 residues long. V was pared by 4 bases and J by 1 base, with 11 bases between. The germline V gene encodes CDR1 LGHNA and CDR2 YSLEER. Produced via immunoSEQ multiplex PCR; TCRdb's table is partial and in-frame only. The sample includes about 55,000 clones, approximately 89% seen only once; the top ten take under 15%. Points from the study as a whole: Only a handful of individuals given AZD1222 were seropositive at baseline. Clonal diversity may have been underestimated, and the donors were mostly white British, with more females than males.

This clonotype originated in an adult in good health. Specimen: peripheral blood, collected on day 0 of AZD1222 vaccination. The V call is TRBV4-3, the J call TRBJ2-1, with D possibly TRBD2 on 6 matching bases. CDR3: CASSPRGSSYNEQFF. For the CDR3, the DNA is TGCGCCAGCAGCCCGCGGGGATCTTCCTACAATGAGCAGTTCTTC.